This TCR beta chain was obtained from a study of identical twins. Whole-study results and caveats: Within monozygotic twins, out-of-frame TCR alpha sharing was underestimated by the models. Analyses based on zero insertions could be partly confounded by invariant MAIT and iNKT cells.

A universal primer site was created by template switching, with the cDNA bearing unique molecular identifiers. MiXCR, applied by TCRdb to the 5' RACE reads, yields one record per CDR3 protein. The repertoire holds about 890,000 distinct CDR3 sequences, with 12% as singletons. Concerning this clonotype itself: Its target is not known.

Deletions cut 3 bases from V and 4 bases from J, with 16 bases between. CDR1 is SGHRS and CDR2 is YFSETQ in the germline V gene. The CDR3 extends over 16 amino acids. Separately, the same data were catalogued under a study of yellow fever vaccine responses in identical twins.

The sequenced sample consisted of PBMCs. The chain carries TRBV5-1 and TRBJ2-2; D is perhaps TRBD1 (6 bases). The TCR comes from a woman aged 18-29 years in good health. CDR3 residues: CASSWGPGAITGELFF. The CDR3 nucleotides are TGCGCCAGCAGCTGGGGGCCAGGGGCGATCACCGGGGAGCTGTTTTTT. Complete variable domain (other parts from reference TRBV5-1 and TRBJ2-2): KAGVTQTPRYLIKTRGQQVTLSCSPISGHRSVSWYQQTPGQGLQFLFEYFSETQRNKGNFPGRFSGRQFSNSRSEMNVSTLELGDSALYLCASSWGPGAITGELFFGEGSRLTVL.